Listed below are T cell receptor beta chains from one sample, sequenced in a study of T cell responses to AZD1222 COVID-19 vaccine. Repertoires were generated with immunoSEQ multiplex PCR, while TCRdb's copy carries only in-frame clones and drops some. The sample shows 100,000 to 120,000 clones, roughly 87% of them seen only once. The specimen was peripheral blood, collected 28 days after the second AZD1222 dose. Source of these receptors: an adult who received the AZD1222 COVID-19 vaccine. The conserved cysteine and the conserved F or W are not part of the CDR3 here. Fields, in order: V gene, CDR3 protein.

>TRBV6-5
ASFRDRGSYEQY
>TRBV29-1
SGGAGGETEAF
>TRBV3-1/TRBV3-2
ASSQDGKTSGTASPYEQY
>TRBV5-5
ASSLELRQGVNIQY
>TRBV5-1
ASSRRTPYTDTQY
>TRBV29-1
SVEPPGSYEQY
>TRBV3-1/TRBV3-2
ASSQGRLAGTTDTQY
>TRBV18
ASSSRGGDTDTQY
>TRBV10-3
AIKGRFAEQY
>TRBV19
ASSPGLVQKDTQY
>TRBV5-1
ASSLGQLGAGNTIY
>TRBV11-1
ASSPRDLFTGELF
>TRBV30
AWKAPDSLLGKAF
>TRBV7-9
ATTTALAGYEQY
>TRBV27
ASSLTNMNTEAF
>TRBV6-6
ASSDGQLRD
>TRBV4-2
ASSKWGVELF
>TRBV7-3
ASSPQGGRVDEQF
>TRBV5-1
ASSVRGQGSGDGYT
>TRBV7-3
ASSLSGARDEQF
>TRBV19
ASSRGWDSSYNEQF
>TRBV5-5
ASSLLPTDTQY
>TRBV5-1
ASSFTSGSSETQY
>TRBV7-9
ASSERTSGTGETQY
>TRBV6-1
ASSEGKTSGRTDTQY
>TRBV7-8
ASSFLAGLDGEQY
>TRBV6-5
ASAHSRDAEQY
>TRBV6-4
ASSDGGQGMDTQY
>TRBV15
ATSSSLAETTYEQY
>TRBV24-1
ATSEAGTASYEQY
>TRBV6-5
ASSYSREVSGNTIY
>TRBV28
ASSNTGGASRYGYT
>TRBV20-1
SALAGTEAF
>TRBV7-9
ASSLQGGNNSPLH
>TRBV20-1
SGGRPDTQY
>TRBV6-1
ASSEEGRGTEAF
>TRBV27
ASSSKAGVTGELF
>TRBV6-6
ASTQSSGNTIY
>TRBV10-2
ASSEERGNQPQH
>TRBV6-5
ASSPSGAYYSPLH
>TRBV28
ASRGGDNEQF
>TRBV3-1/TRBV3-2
ASSQVAGQSNTEAF
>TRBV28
ASSSSSGGTYEQY